Reported below is one TCR beta chain. Its antigen remains unidentified. Profiling relied on immunoSEQ multiplex PCR, and the TCRdb table lists in-frame clones only, not all of them. Found here are tens of thousands of clones, 70% to 90% of them singletons; the top ten hold around 2.6%. The data belong to a study of graft-versus-host responses after intestinal transplantation. Whole-study findings and limits: Early post-transplant HvG declines were associated with peak circulating GvH clone levels. High graft-versus-host to host-versus-graft T cell clonal ratios marked allografts of patients with graft-donor macrochimerism. Detection of GvH clones occurred in recipient marrow, and some had their first appearance in ileum or blood.

Trimming stripped 0 bases from V and 3 bases from J, with 12 bases between. This CDR3 has 16 amino acids. Germline lookup yields CDR1 MNHEY and CDR2 SMNVEV (reference sequence). The receptor comes from a human donor who received an intestinal transplant. The rearrangement uses TRBV27 and TRBJ2-1; D is possibly TRBD1 (7 bases). Material: unstimulated CD8+ T cells sorted from spleen or lymph node cells, obtained before intestinal transplant. CDR3 protein: CASSLSGQGGYNEQFF. In nucleotides, the CDR3 is TGTGCCAGCAGTTTATCTGGCCAGGGGGGCTACAATGAGCAGTTCTTC.